These 28 T cell receptor beta chains came from one sample sequenced in a study of early T cells in non-severe SARS-CoV-2 infection (dated by TCRdb to the early 2020s). Receptor amplification or capture employed 5' RACE. These reads were obtained on a NextSeq 500. The public sequencing data were trimmed at Q25 with fastp and processed into clonotypes with MiXCR by TCRdb, which kept only in-frame beta chains. Rows are combined by CDR3 protein, so each entry shows the most common genes and DNA. For this sample there are around 25,000 distinct CDR3 sequences; around 5.8% appear just once. The top ten hold 2% to 3% of the sample. Input material: whole blood. The receptors shown here come from an adult who was a healthcare worker with PCR-confirmed SARS-CoV-2 infection or an uninfected control (not recorded which).

This clonotype was counted many times. The chain is built from TRBV5-1 and TRBJ2-5; D unresolved. Between the trimmed V and J ends, which lost 2 bases and 3 bases, there was a span of 8 bases. CDR1 and CDR2 (germline): SGHRS, YFSETQ. The CDR3 totals 13 residues. The CDR3 DNA reads TGCGCCAGCAGCTTTTCGGCGGAAGAGACCCAGTACTTC. It specifies CASSFSAEETQYF.

The chain uses TRBV29-1 and TRBJ2-1; TRBD1 aligns across 11 bases. The V and J ends lost 5 bases and 6 bases, in that order; junction bases with no gene match: 3. Germline V gene sequence: CDR1 SQVTM, CDR2 ANQGSEA. CDR3 length: 13 amino acids. In DNA form, the CDR3 reads TGCAGCGTTATGGACAGGGGGCGCAATGAGCAGTTCTTC. Encoded protein: CSVMDRGRNEQFF.

This chain uses TRBV20-1 with TRBJ2-1; D gene uncertain. CDR1 and CDR2 (germline): DFQATT, SNEGSKA (reference sequence). V lost 3 bases and J 6 bases, leaving 9 bases between the germline ends. The CDR3 covers 12 residues. CDR3 nucleotides: TGCAGTGCTAGTGTAGCATTCAATGAGCAGTTCTTC. Protein sequence: CSASVAFNEQFF.

This clonotype was detected many times. The chain recombines TRBV6-1 with TRBJ1-5, with 9 bases fitting TRBD1. Per germline, CDR1 MNHNS and CDR2 SASEGT. The CDR3 has 15 amino acids. Trimming at V came to 8 bases and at J to 7 bases, leaving 12 bases not matched to a gene. CDR3 nucleotides: TGTGCCAGCCGCGGGACAGGGATTAGGCGGCAGCCCCAGCATTTT. The encoded protein is CASRGTGIRRQPQHF.

This clonotype was seen a few times. The rearrangement uses TRBV28 and TRBJ2-7, with a tentative D call TRBD2 (7 bases). V dropped 7 bases and J dropped 0 bases, with 19 bases sitting between them. There are 16 residues in the CDR3. The germline CDR1 and CDR2 sequences are MDHEN and SYDVKM. The CDR3: CASTLGGVQSSYEQYF. The DNA for the CDR3 is TGTGCCAGCACCCTAGGGGGGGTCCAGAGCTCCTACGAGCAGTACTTC.

The chain combines TRBV12-2 with TRBJ2-1; whether TRBD2, the table's D call, matches the DNA was not checked. TRBV12-2 is a pseudogene segment. The CDR3 length is 11 residues. This CDR3 is CASRFLAGPAF. CDR3 nucleotides: TGTGCAAGTCGCTTTCTAGCGGGGCCAGCCTTC.

This clonotype has at least ten counts. CDR3 sequence: CASSILDSEGKLFF. CDR3 in DNA: TGTGCCAGTAGTATATTGGACAGCGAGGGAAAACTGTTTTTT. The chain employs TRBV19 and TRBJ1-4, with D perhaps TRBD1 (6 bases). The V and J ends lost 2 bases and 10 bases respectively, with 14 bases between them. Germline CDR1 and CDR2: LNHDA and SQIVND (reference sequence). This CDR3 contains 14 residues.

This clonotype was counted many times. The chain combines TRBV6-6 with TRBJ2-1; TRBD2 aligns across 8 bases. Germline-derived CDR1 and CDR2 are MNHNY and SVGAGI (reference sequence). The J segment lost 10 bases and the V segment lost 6 bases, leaving 5 bases of the junction unmatched. This CDR3 is built from 12 residues. CDR3 bases: TGTGCCAGCAGCATGAGCGGGGGAGAGCAGTTCTTC. Residues: CASSMSGGEQFF.

The table lists this clonotype with a few counts. This chain joins TRBV7-6 and TRBJ2-1; TRBD1 matches 9 bases. The V gene end was trimmed by 4 bases and the J gene end by 2 bases; junction bases not matched to a gene: 3. Germline lookup yields CDR1 SGHVS and CDR2 FNYEAQ. The CDR3 contains 15 residues. For the CDR3, the DNA is TGTGCCAGCAGCTCATACAGGGGGCCCTACAATGAGCAGTTCTTC. Its translation: CASSSYRGPYNEQFF.

V usage is TRBV11-2 and J usage is TRBJ2-1, with a possible D match to TRBD2 (5 bases). Trimming pared 5 bases from V and 5 bases from J, leaving 10 bases between. Germline V lookup: CDR1 SGHAT, CDR2 FQNNGV. The CDR3 is made up of 13 amino acids. CDR3 residues: CASSRGPNNEQFF. The CDR3 DNA sequence: TGTGCCAGCAGCCGCGGGCCTAACAATGAGCAGTTCTTC.

This clonotype was recorded at least ten times. V is TRBV6-2 or TRBV6-3 and J is TRBJ2-4, with a possible D match to TRBD2 (5 bases). The CDR3 runs 14 residues. Looked up from germline, CDR1 is MNHEY and CDR2 is SVGEGT. The V gene lost 8 bases and the J gene lost 0 bases, with 11 bases spanning the gap. The CDR3 region is CASEGGGAKNIQYF. In nucleotides, the CDR3 is TGTGCCAGCGAAGGAGGTGGAGCCAAAAACATTCAGTACTTC.

V and J are TRBV11-2 and TRBJ1-5; D not certain. The V gene lost 3 bases and the J gene lost 9 bases, with 12 bases spanning the gap. Germline CDR1 SGHAT, CDR2 FQNNGV. This CDR3 spans 13 amino acids. The CDR3 here is CASSFQRSGPQHF. CDR3 bases: TGTGCCAGCAGCTTCCAGCGCTCTGGGCCCCAGCATTTT.

This chain uses TRBV12-3 or TRBV12-4 with TRBJ1-6; D is uncertain. This CDR3 is built from 15 residues. Trimming cost V 7 bases and J 10 bases, with 20 bases left between them. The CDR3 protein is CASTKRSGRRSPLHF. The CDR3 region has the DNA TGTGCCAGCACCAAAAGGTCTGGGCGGCGGTCACCCCTCCACTTT.

This clonotype was recorded many times. This chain connects TRBV18 to TRBJ2-5; TRBD2 matches 7 bases. The CDR3 sequence is 17 residues long. The germline CDR1 and CDR2 sequences are KGHSH and LQKENI. V shed 2 bases, J shed 2 bases, and the junction held 11 bases outside the gene matches. The CDR3 DNA reads as TGTGCCAGCTCACCATACACCCTCTGGCGGGGGCAAGAGACCCAGTACTTC. Its translation: CASSPYTLWRGQETQYF.

Ten or more counts support this clonotype. The J gene is TRBJ1-2, the V gene TRBV10-2; no clear D gene. This CDR3 has 11 residues. Germline V lookup: CDR1 WSHSY, CDR2 SAAADI. V lost 4 bases to trimming and J lost 8 bases, with 8 bases between them. DNA of the CDR3: TGCGCCAGCAGTGGTACCAGAGGCTACACCTTC. This sequence encodes CASSGTRGYTF.

This clonotype was seen repeatedly, ten times or more. The chain recombines TRBV27 with TRBJ2-3; 10 bases map to TRBD2. Germline CDR1 and CDR2: MNHEY and SMNVEV (reference sequence). The CDR3 consists of 16 residues. V was clipped by 4 bases and J by 1 base; unmatched bases: 5. The CDR3 sequence: CASSSLGTSGTDTQYF. The CDR3, as DNA: TGTGCCAGCAGTTCGCTCGGGACTAGCGGCACAGATACGCAGTATTTT.

This clonotype has a count of ten or more. The rearrangement uses TRBV6-5 and TRBJ1-6; D remains unclear. This CDR3 contains 15 residues. Germline-derived CDR1 and CDR2 are MNHEY and SVGAGI. Deletions cut 5 bases from V and 6 bases from J, with 14 bases between. This chain's CDR3 is CASSQGFLTNSPLHF. The CDR3 nucleotides read TGTGCCAGCAGTCAAGGGTTTCTGACTAATTCACCCCTCCACTTT.

Turning to this clonotype: This may arise from a read error, as a much more abundant clone is one base away. The chain links TRBV20-1 to TRBJ2-4; tentatively, D is TRBD2 (5 bases). The CDR3 loop spans 14 amino acids. Germline CDR1 DFQATT, CDR2 SNEGSKA (reference sequence). Trimming left V 3 bases short and J 5 bases short, with 14 bases between. CDR3 DNA sequence: TGCAGTGCTAGTAACATCAGGCGGGAAAACATTCAGTACTTC. This encodes CSASNIRRENIQYF.

In this sample, this clonotype turned up a few times. The chain carries TRBV25-1 and TRBJ1-2; no clear D gene. Trimming shortened V by 2 bases and J by 4 bases, and 14 bases separated the two germline ends. The CDR3 extends over 15 amino acids. The germline gives CDR1 MGHDK, CDR2 SYGVNS. The CDR3 sequence is CASSEGISGGYGYTF. CDR3 DNA sequence: TGTGCCAGCAGTGAAGGTATCAGTGGTGGCTATGGCTACACCTTC.

This clonotype was counted at least ten times. The chain carries TRBV15 and TRBJ2-1; D not resolved. With 1 base removed from V and 9 bases from J, the gap between germline ends came to 4 bases. Germline CDR1 LNHNV, CDR2 YYDKDF (reference sequence). The CDR3 spans 11 residues. This CDR3 reads CATSRAGEQFF. The CDR3 DNA reads as TGTGCCACCAGCAGAGCGGGTGAGCAGTTCTTC.

This clonotype occurred many times. This chain connects TRBV11-1 to TRBJ2-2; 8 bases agree with TRBD2. The length of the CDR3 is 15 residues. CDR1 and CDR2 (germline): SGHAT, FQDESV (reference sequence). With V trimmed by 3 bases and J by 7 bases, 7 bases remained unmatched. CDR3 coding DNA: TGTGCCAGCAGCTTCCGGGGGGGCCTAAGCGGGGAGCTGTTTTTT. Translating gives CASSFRGGLSGELFF.

This clonotype qualifies as medium-sized. This chain uses TRBV28 with TRBJ1-2, with a possible D match to TRBD1 (6 bases). This CDR3 is 14 amino acids long. The germline V gene has CDR1 MDHEN and CDR2 SYDVKM. V lost 10 bases, J lost 2 bases, and 17 bases lay in between. The CDR3 protein is CATRWGALNYGYTF. As DNA, the CDR3 is TGTGCCACCAGATGGGGGGCGCTGAACTATGGCTACACCTTC.

The J gene is TRBJ2-3, the V gene TRBV11-3, with a possible D match to TRBD2 (6 bases). The germline CDR1 and CDR2 sequences are SGHNT and YENEEA. The CDR3 runs 17 residues. V was pared by 1 base and J by 0 bases, with 14 bases between. CDR3 bases: TGTGCCAGCAGCTTAGGGGCGGGGTTCCCTAGCACAGATACGCAGTATTTT. Translating it yields CASSLGAGFPSTDTQYF.

The chain links TRBV19 to TRBJ2-4, with D perhaps matching TRBD1 (6 bases). Trimming pared 5 bases from V and 0 bases from J, leaving 14 bases between. The CDR3 is 16 amino acids. Germline values: CDR1 LNHDA, CDR2 SQIVND (reference sequence). DNA of the CDR3: TGTGCCAGTAGTGACATCGACAGGTTAGCCAAAAACATTCAGTACTTC. Its translation is CASSDIDRLAKNIQYF.

In this sample, this clonotype turned up a few times. V gene TRBV5-1 combines with J gene TRBJ2-1, with TRBD1 matching 8 bases. CDR1 is SGHRS, CDR2 YFSETQ, per germline. The CDR3 has 15 residues. The ends lost 4 bases at V and 3 bases at J; junction bases unmatched: 6. CDR3 DNA: TGCGCCAGCAGCCCTGGACAGGGTGGCTACAATGAGCAGTTCTTC. Its translation is CASSPGQGGYNEQFF.

In this sample, this clonotype turned up many times. CDR3 in amino acids: CASSTQGLGFGTEAFF. The CDR3, as DNA: TGTGCCAGCAGTACCCAGGGGTTGGGGTTTGGCACTGAAGCTTTCTTT. This sequence joins TRBV6-1 and TRBJ1-1, with D possibly TRBD1 on 6 matching bases. This CDR3 is 16 amino acids long. Germline CDR1 is MNHNS and CDR2 is SASEGT. V lost 5 bases and J lost 4, with 20 bases in between.

CDR3 loop: CSARDIGNYGYTF. CDR3 nucleotide sequence: TGCAGTGCTAGAGATATCGGGAACTATGGCTACACCTTC. V gene TRBV20-1 combines with J gene TRBJ1-2; no reliable D call. V lost 0 bases and J lost 2, with 7 bases in between. The CDR3 is 13 amino acids. CDR1 and CDR2 (germline): DFQATT, SNEGSKA (reference sequence).

This clonotype was seen ten or more times. The chain carries TRBV10-3 and TRBJ1-1, with D uncertain. V lost 3 bases and J 1 base, leaving 6 bases between the germline ends. The CDR3 contains 13 residues. The germline V gene encodes CDR1 ENHRY and CDR2 SYGVKD. For the CDR3, the DNA is TGTGCCATCAGTGATATACCGAACACTGAAGCTTTCTTT. Its translation: CAISDIPNTEAFF.